The clone carrying this T cell receptor beta chain was detected only once. The sample carries other DNA sequences with the same CDR3. Assay: immunoSEQ multiplex PCR; the TCRdb copy retains only in-frame clones and omits some. The table records some 1.4 million clones, approximately 96% of them present only once. The record originates from a study of shared clonotypes between healthy human individuals. CDR1 SGHRS and CDR2 YFSETQ come from the germline V gene. CDR3 length: 16 residues. V was trimmed by 0 bases and J by 0 bases, leaving 10 bases between them. The TCR originated in a man younger than 40 in good health. The chain links TRBV5-1 to TRBJ2-1; no firm D call. What was sequenced was naive CD4+ T cells sorted from blood. Subset here: CD45RA+ positively selected. CDR3 loop: CASSLVGRSSYNEQFF. CDR3 DNA sequence: TGCGCCAGCAGCTTGGTAGGCAGGAGCTCCTACAATGAGCAGTTCTTC.